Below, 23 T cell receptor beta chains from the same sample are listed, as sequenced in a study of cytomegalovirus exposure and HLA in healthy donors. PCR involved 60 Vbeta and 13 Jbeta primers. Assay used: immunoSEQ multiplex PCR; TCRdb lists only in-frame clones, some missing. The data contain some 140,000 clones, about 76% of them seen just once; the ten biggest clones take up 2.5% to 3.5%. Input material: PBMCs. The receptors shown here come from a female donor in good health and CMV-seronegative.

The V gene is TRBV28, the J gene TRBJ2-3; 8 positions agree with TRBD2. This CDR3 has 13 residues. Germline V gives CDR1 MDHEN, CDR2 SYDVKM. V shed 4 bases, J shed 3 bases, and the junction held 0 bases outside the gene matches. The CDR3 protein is CASSSGGTDTQYF. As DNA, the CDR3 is TGTGCCAGCAGTTCGGGGGGGACAGATACGCAGTATTTT.

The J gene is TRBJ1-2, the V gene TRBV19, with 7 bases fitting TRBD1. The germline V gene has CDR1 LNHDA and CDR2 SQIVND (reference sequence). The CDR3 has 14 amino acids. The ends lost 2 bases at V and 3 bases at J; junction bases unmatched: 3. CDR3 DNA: TGTGCCAGTAGTATAAGAGGGGGCGACTATGGCTACACCTTC. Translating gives CASSIRGGDYGYTF. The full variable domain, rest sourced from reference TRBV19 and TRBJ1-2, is DGGITQSPKYLFRKEGQNVTLSCEQNLNHDAMYWYRQDPGQGLRLIYYSQIVNDFQKGDIAEGYSVSREKKESFPLTVTSAQKNPTAFYLCASSIRGGDYGYTFGSGTRLTVV.

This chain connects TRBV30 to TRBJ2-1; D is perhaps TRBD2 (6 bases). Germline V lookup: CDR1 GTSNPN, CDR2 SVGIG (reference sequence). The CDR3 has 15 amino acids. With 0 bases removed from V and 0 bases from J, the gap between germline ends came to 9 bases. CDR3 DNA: TGTGCCTGGAGTGTCCGGGGGTTCTCCTACAATGAGCAGTTCTTC. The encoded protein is CAWSVRGFSYNEQFF.

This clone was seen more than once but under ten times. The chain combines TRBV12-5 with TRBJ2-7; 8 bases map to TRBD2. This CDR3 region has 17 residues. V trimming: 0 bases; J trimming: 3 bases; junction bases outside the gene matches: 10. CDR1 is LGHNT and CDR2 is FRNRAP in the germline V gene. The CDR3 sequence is CASGLVLAASPHYEQYF. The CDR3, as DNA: TGTGCTAGTGGTTTGGTACTAGCGGCCTCACCGCACTACGAGCAGTACTTC.

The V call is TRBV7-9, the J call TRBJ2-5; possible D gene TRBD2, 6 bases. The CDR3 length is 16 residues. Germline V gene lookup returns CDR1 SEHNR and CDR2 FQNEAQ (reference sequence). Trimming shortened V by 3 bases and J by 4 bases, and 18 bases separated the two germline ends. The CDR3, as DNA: TGTGCCAGCAGCTTGGGCCGGGAGTTGGGTTTAGAGACCCAGTACTTC. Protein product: CASSLGRELGLETQYF.

The CDR3 spells CASSLTSGRLDTQYF. Written as DNA, the CDR3 is TGTGCCAGCAGTCTAACTAGCGGGAGATTAGATACGCAGTATTTT. J is TRBJ2-3 and V is TRBV27; TRBD2 matches at 11 bases. The ends lost 5 bases at V and 5 bases at J; junction bases unmatched: 6. The CDR3 is made up of 15 amino acids. Germline V lookup: CDR1 MNHEY, CDR2 SMNVEV (reference sequence).

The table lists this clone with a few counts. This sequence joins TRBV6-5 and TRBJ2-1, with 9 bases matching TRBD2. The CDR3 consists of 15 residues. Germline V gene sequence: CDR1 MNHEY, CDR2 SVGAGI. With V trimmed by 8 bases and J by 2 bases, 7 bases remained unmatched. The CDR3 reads CASGTGTSPYNEQFF. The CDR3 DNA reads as TGTGCCAGCGGGACGGGGACTAGCCCCTACAATGAGCAGTTCTTC.

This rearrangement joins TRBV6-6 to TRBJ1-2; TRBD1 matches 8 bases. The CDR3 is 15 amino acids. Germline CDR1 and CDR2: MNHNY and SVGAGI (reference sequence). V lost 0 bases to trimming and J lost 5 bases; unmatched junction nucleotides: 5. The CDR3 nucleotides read TGTGCCAGCAGTTACTCGCCAGGGGGCCCATATGGCTACACCTTC. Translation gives CASSYSPGGPYGYTF.

The CDR3 reads CASSLKSGGLSTEAFF. DNA of the CDR3: TGTGCCAGCAGCTTAAAGTCAGGGGGATTGAGTACTGAAGCTTTCTTT. The chain is built from TRBV7-2 and TRBJ1-1, with 7 bases fitting TRBD1. Germline-derived CDR1 and CDR2 are SGHTA and FQGNSA. The CDR3 contains 16 residues. With 2 bases clipped from V and 5 bases from J, the junction kept 11 bases outside the gene matches.

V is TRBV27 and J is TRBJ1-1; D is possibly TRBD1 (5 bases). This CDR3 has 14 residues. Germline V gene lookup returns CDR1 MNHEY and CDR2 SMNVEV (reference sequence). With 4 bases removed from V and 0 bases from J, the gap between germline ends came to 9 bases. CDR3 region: CASSSGHLNTEAFF. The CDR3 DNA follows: TGTGCCAGCAGTTCCGGACACTTGAACACTGAAGCTTTCTTT.

The CDR3 region is CASSPDRGDNQPQHF. The CDR3 DNA reads TGTGCCAGCAGCCCGGACAGGGGTGATAATCAGCCCCAGCATTTT. The gene calls are TRBV7-2 and TRBJ1-5; 9 bases match TRBD1. Trimming at V came to 5 bases and at J to 4 bases, leaving 6 bases not matched to a gene. CDR3 length equals 15 residues. The germline CDR1 and CDR2 sequences are SGHTA and FQGNSA.

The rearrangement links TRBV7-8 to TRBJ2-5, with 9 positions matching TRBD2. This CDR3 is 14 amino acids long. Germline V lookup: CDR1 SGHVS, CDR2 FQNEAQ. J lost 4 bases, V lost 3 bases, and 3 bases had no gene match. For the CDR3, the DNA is TGTGCCAGCAGCTTTATAGCGGGAGTAGAGACCCAGTACTTC. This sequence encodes CASSFIAGVETQYF. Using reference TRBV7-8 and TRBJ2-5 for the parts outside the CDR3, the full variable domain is GAGVSQSPRYKVAKRGQDVALRCDPISGHVSLFWYQQALGQGPEFLTYFQNEAQLDKSGLPSDRFFAERPEGSVSTLKIQRTQQEDSAVYLCASSFIAGVETQYFGPGTRLLVL.

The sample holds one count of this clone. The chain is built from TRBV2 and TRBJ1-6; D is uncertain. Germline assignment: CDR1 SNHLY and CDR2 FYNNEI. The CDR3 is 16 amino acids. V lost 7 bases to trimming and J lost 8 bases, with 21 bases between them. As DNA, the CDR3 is TGTGCCAGCAACCAAGGAGAGGGAAACGGCGATTCACCCCTCCACTTT. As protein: CASNQGEGNGDSPLHF.

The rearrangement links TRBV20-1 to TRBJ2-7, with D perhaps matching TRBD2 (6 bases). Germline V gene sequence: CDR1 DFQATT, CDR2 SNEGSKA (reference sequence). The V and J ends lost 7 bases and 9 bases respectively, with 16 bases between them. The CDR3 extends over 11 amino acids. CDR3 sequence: CSVGGPRGQYF. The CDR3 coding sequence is TGCAGTGTCGGGGGTCCCCGAGGGCAGTACTTC.

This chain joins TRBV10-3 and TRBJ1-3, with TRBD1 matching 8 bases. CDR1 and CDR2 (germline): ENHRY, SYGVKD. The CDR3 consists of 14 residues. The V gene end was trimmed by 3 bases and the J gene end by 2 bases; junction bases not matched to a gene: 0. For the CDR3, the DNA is TGTGCCATCAGTGAACAGGGGGCTGGAAACACCATATATTTT. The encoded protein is CAISEQGAGNTIYF.

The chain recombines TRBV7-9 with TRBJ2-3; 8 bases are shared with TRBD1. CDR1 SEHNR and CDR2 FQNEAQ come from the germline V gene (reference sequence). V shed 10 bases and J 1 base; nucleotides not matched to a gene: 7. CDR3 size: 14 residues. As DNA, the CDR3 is TGTGCCATCTCAGGGGGCGTGGGCACAGATACGCAGTATTTT. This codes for CAISGGVGTDTQYF.

The CDR3 nucleotides read TGTGCCATCAGTGACGGAACAGGTGGAAACACCATATATTTT. It translates to CAISDGTGGNTIYF. The chain employs TRBV10-3 and TRBJ1-3; possible D gene TRBD1, 5 bases. Trimming cost V 3 bases and J 3 bases, with 9 bases left between them. The CDR3 is 14 residues long. Germline-derived CDR1 and CDR2 are ENHRY and SYGVKD.

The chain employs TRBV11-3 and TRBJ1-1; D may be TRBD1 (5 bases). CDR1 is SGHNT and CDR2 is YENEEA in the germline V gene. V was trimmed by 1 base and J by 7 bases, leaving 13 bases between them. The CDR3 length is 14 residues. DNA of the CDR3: TGTGCCAGCAGCTTAGGTCAGGGCGTGTGTGAAGCTTTCTTT. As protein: CASSLGQGVCEAFF.

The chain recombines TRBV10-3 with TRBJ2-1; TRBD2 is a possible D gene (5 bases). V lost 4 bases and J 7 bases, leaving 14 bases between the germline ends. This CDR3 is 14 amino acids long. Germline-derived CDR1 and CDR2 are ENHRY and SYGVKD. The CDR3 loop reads CAISGGEQRNEQFF. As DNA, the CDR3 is TGTGCCATCAGTGGTGGGGAGCAGCGGAATGAGCAGTTCTTC.

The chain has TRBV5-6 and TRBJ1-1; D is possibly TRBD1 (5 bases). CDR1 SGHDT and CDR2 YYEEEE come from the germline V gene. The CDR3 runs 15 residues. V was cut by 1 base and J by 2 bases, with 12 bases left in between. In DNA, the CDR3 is TGTGCCAGCAGCTTGCGGGGGTTGAGAAACACTGAAGCTTTCTTT. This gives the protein CASSLRGLRNTEAFF.

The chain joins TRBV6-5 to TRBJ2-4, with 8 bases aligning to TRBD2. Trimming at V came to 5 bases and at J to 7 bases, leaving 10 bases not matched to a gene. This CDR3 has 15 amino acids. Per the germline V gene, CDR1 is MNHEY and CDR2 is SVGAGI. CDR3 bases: TGTGCCAGCAGTCGGGGGGGGGACAAAGGGAACATTCAGTACTTC. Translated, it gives CASSRGGDKGNIQYF.

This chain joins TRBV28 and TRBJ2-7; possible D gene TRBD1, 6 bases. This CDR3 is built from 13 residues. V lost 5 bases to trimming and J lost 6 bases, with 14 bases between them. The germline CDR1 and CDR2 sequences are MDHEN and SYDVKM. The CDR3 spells CASSVQGWSEQYF. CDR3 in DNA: TGTGCCAGCAGTGTACAGGGTTGGAGCGAGCAGTACTTC.

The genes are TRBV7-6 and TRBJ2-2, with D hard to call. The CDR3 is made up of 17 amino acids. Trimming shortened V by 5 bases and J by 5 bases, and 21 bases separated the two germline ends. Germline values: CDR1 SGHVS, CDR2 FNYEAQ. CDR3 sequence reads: CASSRLGAGLRTGELFF. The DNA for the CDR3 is TGTGCCAGCAGCCGCCTTGGAGCCGGCCTGAGAACCGGGGAGCTGTTTTTT. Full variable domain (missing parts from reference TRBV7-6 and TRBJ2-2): GAGVSQSPRYKVTKRGQDVALRCDPISGHVSLYWYRQALGQGPEFLTYFNYEAQQDKSGLPNDRFSAERPEGSISTLTIQRTEQRDSAMYRCASSRLGAGLRTGELFFGEGSRLTVL.